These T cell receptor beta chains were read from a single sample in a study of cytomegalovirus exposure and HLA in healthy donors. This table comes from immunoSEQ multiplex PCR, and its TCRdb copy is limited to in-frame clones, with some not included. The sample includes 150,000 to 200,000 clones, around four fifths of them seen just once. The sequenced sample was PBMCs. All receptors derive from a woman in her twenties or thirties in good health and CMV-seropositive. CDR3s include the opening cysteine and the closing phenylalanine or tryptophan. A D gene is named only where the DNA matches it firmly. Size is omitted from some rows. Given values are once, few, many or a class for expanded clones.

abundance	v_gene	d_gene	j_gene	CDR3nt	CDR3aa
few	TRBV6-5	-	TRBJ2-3	TGTGCCAGCAGTTACGATGCCTATCGGGATACGCAGTATTTT	CASSYDAYRDTQYF
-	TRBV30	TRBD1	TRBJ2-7	TGTGCCACCGGGACAGGGGTCGAGCAGTACTTC	CATGTGVEQYF
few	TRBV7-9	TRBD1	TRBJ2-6	TGTGCCAGCAGCCCCTGGGACAGTCGCTCTGGGGCCAACGTCCTGACTTTC	CASSPWDSRSGANVLTF
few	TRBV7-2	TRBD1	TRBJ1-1	TGTGCCAGCAGTTCAAGCAGGGGGCTAAACACTGAAGCTTTCTTT	CASSSSRGLNTEAFF
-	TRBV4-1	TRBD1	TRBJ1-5	TGCGCCAGCAGCCAAGCCGGACAGGGTGGCAATCAGCCCCAGCATTTT	CASSQAGQGGNQPQHF
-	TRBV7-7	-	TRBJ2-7	TGTGCCAGCAGTTATGCAGGTTCCTACGAGCAGTACTTC	CASSYAGSYEQYF
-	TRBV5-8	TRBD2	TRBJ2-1	TGTGCCAGCAGCGTGGGACTAGCGGGAGCCGGGAAGGAGTTCTTC	CASSVGLAGAGKEFF
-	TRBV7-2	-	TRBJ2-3	TGTGCCAGCAGCTTAGTGCCCCCCCCGGGTACGCAGTATTTT	CASSLVPPPGTQYF
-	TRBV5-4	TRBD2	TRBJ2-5	TGTGCCAGCAGCCCCTCTAGCGGGAGGGCCGGGGAGACCCAGTACTTC	CASSPSSGRAGETQYF
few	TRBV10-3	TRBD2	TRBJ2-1	TGTGCCATCACTGGCGGGAGAGACATAAAAAATGAGCAGTTCTTC	CAITGGRDIKNEQFF
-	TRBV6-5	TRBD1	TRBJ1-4	TGTGCCAGCAGACCTGGACAGGCCCCAAATGAAAAACTGTTTTTT	CASRPGQAPNEKLFF
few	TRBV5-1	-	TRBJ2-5	TGCGCCAGCAGCAGGGGATTGGAGGAGACCCAGTACTTC	CASSRGLEETQYF
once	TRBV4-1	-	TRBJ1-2	TGCGCCAGCAGCCAAGCAGGTACTTTCCTATATGGCTACACCTTC	CASSQAGTFLYGYTF
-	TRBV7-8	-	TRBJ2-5	TGTGCCAGCAGCTTAGTGGGGGGGCTAGCGGAAGAGACCCAGTACTTC	CASSLVGGLAEETQYF
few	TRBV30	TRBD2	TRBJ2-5	TGTGCCCGAGATAGCGGGAGGGAAAGCCAGTACTTC	CARDSGRESQYF
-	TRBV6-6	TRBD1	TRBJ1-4	TGTGCCAGCAGGAATCAACCGGGACAGGAGGGTGAAAAACTGTTTTTT	CASRNQPGQEGEKLFF
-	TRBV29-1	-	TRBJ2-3	TGCAGCGTTGGGTGGGGACAAACGCAGTATTTT	CSVGWGQTQYF
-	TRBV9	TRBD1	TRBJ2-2	TGTGCCAGCAGCCCGGCGGTCCTTTCACAGGGGGACGGCGGGGAGCTGTTTTTT	CASSPAVLSQGDGGELFF
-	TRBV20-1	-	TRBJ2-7	TGCAGTGCTAGGGACAGCTACGAGCAGTACTTC	CSARDSYEQYF
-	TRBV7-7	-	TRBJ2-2	TGTGCCAGCAGCTTGAGCGGCGGCACCGGGGAGCTGTTTTTT	CASSLSGGTGELFF
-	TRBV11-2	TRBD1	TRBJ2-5	TGTGCCAGCAGCTTACAGGGGGTAGGAGAGACCCAGTACTTC	CASSLQGVGETQYF
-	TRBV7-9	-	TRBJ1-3	TGTGCCAGCAGCGCCCCCCGGGACTCCCACTCTGGAAACACCATATATTTT	CASSAPRDSHSGNTIYF
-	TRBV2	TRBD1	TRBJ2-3	TGTGCCAGCAGGTCCCGGACAGGGGCAATCACAGATACGCAGTATTTT	CASRSRTGAITDTQYF
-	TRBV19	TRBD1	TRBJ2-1	TGTGCCAGTAGTAAGGGACAGTTAGACTACAATGAGCAGTTCTTC	CASSKGQLDYNEQFF
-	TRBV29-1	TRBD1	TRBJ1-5	TGCAGCGTTGCAGGGGGCCAGGGTCAGCCCCAGCATTTT	CSVAGGQGQPQHF
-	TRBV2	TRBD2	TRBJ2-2	TGTGCCAGCAGTCATAGCGGGAGGACCGGGGAGCTGTTTTTT	CASSHSGRTGELFF
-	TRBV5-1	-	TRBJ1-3	TGCGCCAGCAGCTTGGACGCGACAGCCGATAACACCATATATTTT	CASSLDATADNTIYF
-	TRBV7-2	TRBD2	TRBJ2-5	TGTGCCAGCAGCTTAGATGGGACTAGCGGAGAGACCCAGTACTTC	CASSLDGTSGETQYF